The next 21 T cell receptor beta chains were all read from a single sample in a study of T cells in Graves' hyperthyroidism and ophthalmopathy. RNA transcripts were the template for amplifying TCR beta CDR3 regions. The HTBI set primed first-round TCR CDR3 RT-PCR. Using its own MiXCR run on the multiplex PCR reads, TCRdb lists one record per CDR3 protein. This table has around 800,000 distinct CDR3 sequences, 38% appearing once. Sequencing input: blood. The receptors shown here come from a man between 18 and 35 years old with Graves' hyperthyroidism.

At least ten counts were recorded for this clonotype. The CDR3 protein is CSAGQGRQPQHF. CDR3 DNA: TGCAGTGCTGGACAGGGCCGGCAGCCCCAGCATTTT. The rearrangement links TRBV20-1 to TRBJ1-5; 8 nucleotides agree with TRBD1. The CDR3 is 12 residues long. Germline V gives CDR1 DFQATT, CDR2 SNEGSKA (reference sequence). J lost 7 bases, V lost 5 bases, and 4 bases had no gene match.

The chain is built from TRBV29-1 and TRBJ1-5; 7 bases line up with TRBD1. This CDR3 has 13 amino acids. Germline values: CDR1 SQVTM, CDR2 ANQGSEA. The junction had 9 bases not matched to a gene; V was cut back by 6 bases and J by 7 bases. Written as DNA, the CDR3 is TGCAGCGTCCGACAGGGACGGGAACAGCCCCAGCATTTT. Its protein is CSVRQGREQPQHF.

This clonotype has at least ten counts. The genes are TRBV20-1 and TRBJ2-7; no clear D. CDR1 is DFQATT, CDR2 SNEGSKA, per germline (reference sequence). The CDR3 consists of 13 residues. Trimming pared 3 bases from V and 0 bases from J, leaving 9 bases between. CDR3 residues: CSASSGDSYEQYF. The DNA of the CDR3 is TGCAGTGCTAGTTCCGGCGACTCCTACGAGCAGTACTTC.

This clonotype was picked up many times. The chain couples TRBV11-2 to TRBJ1-3; D unresolved. Trimming removed 0 bases at V and 2 bases at J, with 2 bases between. Germline V CDR1 and CDR2: SGHAT, FQNNGV. The CDR3 covers 13 residues. Here the CDR3 reads CASSLEPGNTIYF. CDR3 in DNA: TGTGCCAGCAGCTTAGAACCTGGAAACACCATATATTTT.

This chain joins TRBV5-4 and TRBJ1-5, with no clear D. The CDR3 contains 16 residues. Trimming shortened V by 0 bases and J by 7 bases, and 17 bases separated the two germline ends. CDR1 is SGHNT and CDR2 is YYREEE in the germline V gene (reference sequence). The CDR3 DNA reads TGTGCCAGCAGCTTGGACCCAGGCCGGGCGAGGCAGCCCCAGCATTTT. Amino acid sequence: CASSLDPGRARQPQHF. Variable domain in full (rest from reference TRBV5-4 and TRBJ1-5): ETGVTQSPTHLIKTRGQQVTLRCSSQSGHNTVSWYQQALGQGPQFIFQYYREEENGRGNFPPRFSGLQFPNYSSELNVNALELDDSALYLCASSLDPGRARQPQHFGDGTRLSIL.

The gene calls are TRBV7-2 and TRBJ2-5; TRBD2 might be the D (6 bases). Germline CDR1 is SGHTA and CDR2 is FQGNSA. Trimming stripped 2 bases from V and 0 bases from J, with 19 bases between. The CDR3 contains 18 residues. The CDR3 region has the DNA TGTGCCAGCAGCTTATGGTCTGGCGGGACCCCTTACCAAGAGACCCAGTACTTC. This gives the protein CASSLWSGGTPYQETQYF.

This clonotype occurred many times. This chain joins TRBV7-9 and TRBJ2-7, with D hard to call. This CDR3 has 12 residues. Germline V gene sequence: CDR1 SEHNR, CDR2 FQNEAQ (reference sequence). V lost 4 bases and J lost 6, with 10 bases in between. In DNA form, the CDR3 reads TGTGCCAGCAGCTCTGACCCACGCGAGCAGTACTTC. Translating gives CASSSDPREQYF.

This chain links TRBV7-3 with TRBJ2-2; a possible D gene is TRBD2 (6 bases). The CDR3 extends over 16 amino acids. The germline V and J ends were trimmed by 0 bases and 0 bases, with 8 bases remaining between them. CDR1 and CDR2 from the germline V gene are SGHTA and FQGTGA. CDR3 amino acids: CASSLTASANTGELFF. In DNA, the CDR3 is TGTGCCAGCAGCTTAACGGCTAGCGCGAACACCGGGGAGCTGTTTTTT.

This clonotype was seen repeatedly, ten times or more. CDR3 loop: CASKGPTRYEQYF. DNA of the CDR3: TGTGCCAGCAAGGGCCCGACTAGGTACGAGCAGTACTTC. The genes are TRBV25-1 and TRBJ2-7, with D tentatively TRBD2 (6 bases). This CDR3 region has 13 residues. V lost 7 bases, J lost 4 bases, and 14 bases lay in between. CDR1 MGHDK and CDR2 SYGVNS come from the germline V gene.

V and J are TRBV20-1 and TRBJ2-7, with 12 bases aligning to TRBD2. From germline, CDR1 is DFQATT and CDR2 SNEGSKA (reference sequence). The V segment lost 0 bases and the J segment 3 bases; nucleotides outside the gene matches: 3. The CDR3 covers 15 residues. CDR3 bases: TGCAGTGCTAGAGATACACTAGCGGGAGGCTACGAGCAGTACTTC. It translates to CSARDTLAGGYEQYF.

At least ten counts were recorded for this clonotype. The chain carries TRBV2 and TRBJ1-1, with TRBD1 identical over 7 bases. Trimming removed 2 bases from V and 5 bases from J; junction bases left unmatched: 8. CDR3 size: 15 residues. Germline V lookup: CDR1 SNHLY, CDR2 FYNNEI. The CDR3 DNA is TGTGCCAGCAGTGAAAGTGGCAGGGGGAGGACTGAAGCTTTCTTT. Translation gives CASSESGRGRTEAFF.

This clonotype came up a few times. V gene TRBV20-1 combines with J gene TRBJ2-7; TRBD2 aligns across 7 bases. The CDR3 is 15 residues long. Per the germline V gene, CDR1 is DFQATT and CDR2 is SNEGSKA (reference sequence). Trimming took 5 bases from V and 7 from J; bases not matched to a gene: 17. CDR3 region: CSAPNVRAGSPEQYF. Here the CDR3 DNA reads TGCAGTGCTCCCAACGTACGAGCGGGATCCCCTGAGCAGTACTTC.

This clonotype appeared a few times. The chain is built from TRBV2 and TRBJ1-2; D unresolved. This CDR3 region has 14 residues. Trimming shortened V by 4 bases and J by 4 bases, and 13 bases separated the two germline ends. Germline CDR1 SNHLY, CDR2 FYNNEI. The CDR3 DNA sequence: TGTGCCAGCAGTGTCGGTTACGGAAGCTATGGCTACACCTTC. It specifies CASSVGYGSYGYTF.

The chain combines TRBV10-2 with TRBJ2-5; TRBD2 matches at 8 bases. V gave up 8 bases and J gave up 5 bases; unmatched junction bases: 10. Germline lookup yields CDR1 WSHSY and CDR2 SAAADI. This CDR3 region has 14 residues. The CDR3 spells CASSPGGRTETQYF. The DNA of the CDR3 is TGCGCCAGCTCTCCCGGCGGGAGGACGGAGACCCAGTACTTC.

V gene TRBV7-3 combines with J gene TRBJ2-7; 8 nucleotides line up with TRBD2. The trim removed 6 bases at V and 6 bases at J, leaving 10 bases unmatched. The CDR3 is 14 residues long. Germline values: CDR1 SGHTA, CDR2 FQGTGA. Here the CDR3 DNA reads TGTGCCAGCAGTGGCTGGACTAGCCGCGGCGAGCAGTACTTC. Translating it yields CASSGWTSRGEQYF.

This clonotype came up many times. This rearrangement joins TRBV7-6 to TRBJ2-7, with D maybe TRBD2 (6 bases). V shed 1 base and J shed 5 bases, with 6 bases lying between them. Germline CDR1 and CDR2: SGHVS and FNYEAQ. This CDR3 has 12 residues. CDR3 DNA: TGTGCCAGCAGCTTAGGGGAGGACGAGCAGTACTTC. Residues: CASSLGEDEQYF.

The chain carries TRBV11-2 and TRBJ2-2, with 7 bases fitting TRBD2. Trimming at V came to 5 bases and at J to 2 bases, leaving 2 bases not matched to a gene. Germline V gene sequence: CDR1 SGHAT, CDR2 FQNNGV. The length of the CDR3 is 14 residues. This chain's CDR3 is CASSRDYNTGELFF. The CDR3 DNA reads as TGTGCCAGCAGCCGGGACTACAACACCGGGGAGCTGTTTTTT.

This chain uses TRBV5-1 with TRBJ2-7; 7 nucleotides align to TRBD2. Germline V gene lookup returns CDR1 SGHRS and CDR2 YFSETQ. V lost 0 bases, J lost 4 bases, and 10 bases stayed unmatched. The CDR3 covers 16 residues. The CDR3 region is CASSLAGEREEYEQYF. The CDR3 bases are TGCGCCAGCAGCTTGGCTGGAGAGCGGGAAGAGTACGAGCAGTACTTC.

The chain has TRBV5-5 and TRBJ2-2; D might be TRBD1 or TRBD2, each matching 6 bases. The germline V and J ends were trimmed by 4 bases and 5 bases, with 12 bases remaining between them. Looked up from germline, CDR1 is SGHKS and CDR2 is YYEKEE (reference sequence). The CDR3 consists of 14 residues. The CDR3 nucleotides are TGTGCCAGCAGCGGCGGGACACCAACCGGGGAGCTGTTTTTT. Its protein is CASSGGTPTGELFF. Together with reference TRBV5-5 and TRBJ2-2, the CDR3 gives the full variable domain: DAGVTQSPTHLIKTRGQQVTLRCSPISGHKSVSWYQQVLGQGPQFIFQYYEKEERGRGNFPDRFSARQFPNYSSELNVNALLLGDSALYLCASSGGTPTGELFFGEGSRLTVL.

The V and J genes are TRBV6-1 and TRBJ2-6; no definite D call. Looked up from germline, CDR1 is MNHNS and CDR2 is SASEGT. This CDR3 is built from 16 residues. Trimming removed 0 bases from V and 1 base from J, with 7 bases in between. CDR3 DNA sequence: TGTGCCAGCAGTGAAGCAGGAGTATCTGGGGCCAACGTCCTGACTTTC. It yields the protein CASSEAGVSGANVLTF.

This clonotype was detected ten times or more. This chain connects TRBV10-3 to TRBJ1-2, with D uncertain. This CDR3 is 12 amino acids long. The ends were cut back, 3 bases at V and 8 bases at J, with 10 bases in the middle. CDR1 is ENHRY, CDR2 SYGVKD, per germline. The chain's CDR3 is CAISDGPEGYTF. The CDR3 DNA reads TGTGCCATCAGTGACGGACCGGAGGGCTACACCTTC.